A selection of T cell receptor beta chains follows, all from one sample in a study of beta chain features in type 1 diabetes. TCRdb's table, derived via immunoSEQ multiplex PCR, lists solely in-frame clones and lacks some. Of under 45,000 clones in the sample, 50% were seen once. Sequencing used stem cell memory CD4+ T cells from blood. The receptors shown here come from a young woman in good health. The CDR3 runs from the conserved cysteine through the conserved F or W. Each record gives: V gene, D gene, clone size, J gene, CDR3 protein, CDR3 DNA. D genes are given only for firm matches. Only part of the rows carry a size: once, few, many, or a class if the clone is expanded.

TRBV11-2	TRBD2	NA	TRBJ2-2	CASGPGTSAATNTGELFF	TGTGCCAGCGGGCCAGGGACTAGCGCTGCCACGAACACCGGGGAGCTGTTTTTT
TRBV2	TRBD1	NA	TRBJ1-5	CASTGTGHQPQHF	TGTGCCAGCACCGGGACAGGGCATCAGCCCCAGCATTTT
TRBV28	TRBD2	NA	TRBJ2-3	CASSFLSGRGTQYF	TGTGCCAGCAGTTTCCTCAGCGGGAGAGGCACGCAGTATTTT
TRBV19	TRBD1	few	TRBJ1-5	CASSPDPGQGAFQPQHF	TGTGCCAGTAGCCCGGACCCGGGACAGGGGGCATTTCAGCCCCAGCATTTT
TRBV18	NA	few	TRBJ1-5	CASSPPSGASNQPQHF	TGTGCCAGCTCACCCCCTAGTGGGGCTTCAAATCAGCCCCAGCATTTT
TRBV30	TRBD2	NA	TRBJ2-5	CAWNSGRAQTQYF	TGTGCCTGGAATAGCGGGAGGGCGCAGACCCAGTACTTC
TRBV10-2	TRBD2	few	TRBJ2-3	CASSEYGSGNTDTQYF	TGCGCCAGCAGTGAGTATGGTAGCGGGAACACAGATACGCAGTATTTT
TRBV7-9	TRBD2	NA	TRBJ2-3	CASSPTSGADTQYF	TGTGCCAGCAGCCCGACTAGCGGGGCGGATACGCAGTATTTT
TRBV18	TRBD2	NA	TRBJ2-1	CASSGLAPYNEQFF	TGTGCCAGCTCAGGACTAGCGCCCTACAATGAGCAGTTCTTC
TRBV28	TRBD2	NA	TRBJ2-7	CASRLAGGPIYEQYF	TGTGCCAGCAGACTAGCGGGAGGGCCAATCTACGAGCAGTACTTC
TRBV28	TRBD2	NA	TRBJ2-2	CASRKGGGWNTGELFF	TGTGCCAGCAGGAAGGGCGGGGGTTGGAACACCGGGGAGCTGTTTTTT
TRBV4-3	NA	NA	TRBJ1-4	CASSQDEGVGKLFF	TGCGCCAGCAGCCAAGATGAGGGGGTTGGAAAACTGTTTTTT
TRBV19	TRBD1	NA	TRBJ2-7	CASRKETGVSSYEQYF	TGTGCCAGTAGAAAGGAGACAGGGGTAAGCTCCTACGAGCAGTACTTC
TRBV6-5	TRBD1	NA	TRBJ2-5	CASSSDRGLETQYF	TGTGCCAGCAGTTCCGACAGGGGGCTAGAGACCCAGTACTTC
TRBV6-6	NA	NA	TRBJ1-1	CASTEWEGRDAFF	TGTGCCAGCACCGAATGGGAGGGCCGTGATGCTTTCTTT
TRBV25-1	NA	NA	TRBJ1-5	CASSESRHSNQPQHF	TGTGCCAGCAGTGAATCCCGACATAGCAATCAGCCCCAGCATTTT
TRBV11-2	TRBD1	NA	TRBJ2-1	CASRVPGTGRNEQFF	TGTGCCAGCAGAGTCCCCGGGACAGGGAGAAATGAGCAGTTCTTC